These 4 T cell receptor beta chains share one sample of origin, sequenced in a study of pediatric ulcerative colitis. Assay: immunoSEQ multiplex PCR; the TCRdb copy retains only in-frame clones and omits some. The table includes around 61,000 clones, about 90% detected once. Sequenced material: blood. These TCRs come from a boy between 10 and 17 years old with severe ulcerative colitis.

The chain links TRBV6-5 to TRBJ1-5; no firm D call. Looked up from germline, CDR1 is MNHEY and CDR2 is SVGAGI. Trimming removed 0 bases at V and 7 bases at J, with 7 bases between. The CDR3 has 13 amino acids. CDR3 amino acids: CASSYSSGQPQHF. The CDR3 DNA follows: TGTGCCAGCAGTTACTCGAGCGGCCAGCCCCAGCATTTT.

The V gene is TRBV20-1, the J gene TRBJ2-1; D is possibly TRBD2 (5 bases). The V end was cut by 3 bases, the J end by 8 bases, with 8 bases between. The CDR3 contains 11 residues. Per the germline V gene, CDR1 is DFQATT and CDR2 is SNEGSKA (reference sequence). The CDR3 loop is CSASTGDEQFF. In DNA, the CDR3 is TGCAGTGCTAGTACCGGGGATGAGCAGTTCTTC.

This chain connects TRBV5-1 to TRBJ2-2; 14 nucleotides agree with TRBD2. This CDR3 comprises 19 residues. CDR1 and CDR2 (germline): SGHRS, YFSETQ. Trimming took 0 bases from V and 8 from J; bases not matched to a gene: 12. The CDR3 DNA reads TGCGCCAGCAGCTTGGATACGGGACTAGCGGGAGTCGGAACAGGGGAGCTGTTTTTT. This encodes CASSLDTGLAGVGTGELFF.

This clone was seen a few times. This chain links TRBV4-2 with TRBJ1-2, with D perhaps matching TRBD1 (6 bases). This CDR3 spans 16 amino acids. CDR1 is LGHNA, CDR2 YNFKEQ, per germline. V lost 1 base, J lost 5 bases, and 17 bases lay in between. The DNA of the CDR3 is TGTGCCAGCAGCCAAGCGGGAGGGGGAGGCCTTTATGGCTACACCTTC. It is translated as CASSQAGGGGLYGYTF.